This record concerns one T cell receptor beta chain sequence. This entry belongs to a study of blood T cell repertoires in COVID-19. Background on the study: Specimens from acute and convalescent COVID-19 originated in the United States, Italy and Spain. The cDNA or gDNA used as material had been derived from T cells, B-cell-depleted T cells, or PBMCs.

Germline CDR1 reads MNHEY; CDR2 reads SVGEGT. V gave up 2 bases and J gave up 2 bases, with 7 bases separating them. The CDR3 extends over 13 amino acids. How the authors handled the data: From reference gene primer amplification, estimates of nucleated cell counts were derived. Measured with immunoSEQ multiplex PCR; TCRdb has only the in-frame clones, and not every one. For V, J and clone size, that table is used; D and trimming come from the DNA. The table includes 60,000 or so clones, around 87% detected once. Sample: peripheral blood. J is TRBJ2-7 and V is TRBV6-2 or TRBV6-3; possible D gene TRBD1, 5 bases. This clonotype originated in a man aged 60 to 69 with acute or convalescent COVID-19. The CDR3 loop reads CASSYGAAYEQYF. DNA of the CDR3: TGTGCCAGCAGTTACGGGGCGGCCTACGAGCAGTACTTC.